What follows are 19 T cell receptor beta chains derived from one specimen sequenced in a study of cytomegalovirus exposure and HLA in healthy donors. It was with 60 Vbeta and 13 Jbeta primers that the PCR ran. Here immunoSEQ multiplex PCR was the method, and the copy in TCRdb shows in-frame clones only, minus some. This repertoire shows about 55,000 clones, over 55% found once; its top ten account for roughly 36%. The sequencing input was PBMCs. Source of these receptors: a middle-aged man in good health and CMV-seropositive.

The chain recombines TRBV2 with TRBJ2-3; 8 bases map to TRBD2. The V and J ends lost 6 bases and 1 base, in that order; junction bases with no gene match: 3. The CDR3 has 14 residues. Germline lookup yields CDR1 SNHLY and CDR2 FYNNEI. The CDR3 loop is CASRRAGGTDTQYF. The CDR3 DNA reads TGTGCCAGCAGACGAGCGGGGGGCACAGATACGCAGTATTTT.

The genes are TRBV5-4 and TRBJ2-2; TRBD1 agrees at 8 bases. The V gene end was trimmed by 4 bases and the J gene end by 3 bases; junction bases not matched to a gene: 2. CDR1 is SGHNT and CDR2 is YYREEE in the germline V gene (reference sequence). This CDR3 contains 14 residues. CDR3 bases: TGTGCCAGCAGCACGGGACAGGACACCGGGGAGCTGTTTTTT. This sequence encodes CASSTGQDTGELFF.

This chain uses TRBV7-9 with TRBJ2-5; TRBD1 matches 8 bases. This CDR3 has 15 amino acids. With 2 bases clipped from V and 4 bases from J, the junction kept 6 bases outside the gene matches. Germline CDR1 SEHNR, CDR2 FQNEAQ (reference sequence). CDR3 sequence: CASSLSSGGLETQYF. CDR3 coding DNA: TGTGCCAGCAGCTTATCATCAGGGGGCTTAGAGACCCAGTACTTC.

The gene calls are TRBV6-6 and TRBJ2-3, with D tentatively TRBD1 (5 bases). Per the germline V gene, CDR1 is MNHNY and CDR2 is SVGAGI (reference sequence). The CDR3 has 13 amino acids. The V gene lost 7 bases and the J gene lost 3 bases, with 11 bases spanning the gap. DNA for the CDR3: TGTGCCAGCAACGGCAGGGAAACAGATACGCAGTATTTT. Translation: CASNGRETDTQYF.

This clone was seen a few times. The chain employs TRBV4-1 and TRBJ1-1; 7 nucleotides match TRBD1. V lost 0 bases, J lost 3 bases, and 4 bases stayed unmatched. CDR1 and CDR2 (germline): MGHRA, YSYEKL. CDR3 length: 15 amino acids. The CDR3 here is CASSQDTGEDTEAFF. The CDR3 DNA sequence: TGCGCCAGCAGCCAAGATACAGGGGAAGACACTGAAGCTTTCTTT.

Comments on this clone: This sample also contains other DNA sequences that code for the same CDR3. This chain joins TRBV4-1 and TRBJ2-7; D uncertain. The CDR3 is made up of 14 amino acids. Trimming stripped 1 base from V and 2 bases from J, with 9 bases between. The germline gives CDR1 MGHRA, CDR2 YSYEKL. CDR3 loop: CASSQVQVTYEQYF. Written as DNA, the CDR3 is TGCGCCAGCAGCCAAGTCCAGGTAACCTACGAGCAGTACTTC.

The CDR3, as DNA: TGTGCCAGCAGCTTACCGGCAGGGGGGAACACCGGGGAGCTGTTTTTT. As protein: CASSLPAGGNTGELFF. V is TRBV7-9 and J is TRBJ2-2; 7 bases map to TRBD1. The CDR3 is 16 residues long. Germline V gene data show CDR1 as SEHNR and CDR2 as FQNEAQ (reference sequence). The V segment lost 2 bases and the J segment 1 base; nucleotides outside the gene matches: 4.

This clone was seen a few times. The chain recombines TRBV5-1 with TRBJ1-2; perhaps TRBD1 as D (6 bases). Looked up from germline, CDR1 is SGHRS and CDR2 is YFSETQ. V was shortened by 4 bases and J by 1 base, with 11 bases between the two germline ends. The CDR3 contains 14 residues. The DNA for the CDR3 is TGCGCCAGCAGCAGATTACAGGGTAACTATGGCTACACCTTC. This gives the protein CASSRLQGNYGYTF.

The rearrangement links TRBV9 to TRBJ2-1; TRBD1 matches at 7 bases. Germline values: CDR1 SGDLS, CDR2 YYNGEE. This CDR3 is built from 14 residues. The junction had 9 bases not matched to a gene; V was cut back by 0 bases and J by 12 bases. The CDR3 DNA sequence: TGTGCCAGCAGCGTAGATTTAGGGGGCCCTCGGCAGTTCTTC. It translates to CASSVDLGGPRQFF.

The chain joins TRBV7-9 to TRBJ1-2, with a possible D match to TRBD1 (6 bases). CDR3 size: 15 residues. Germline V gene data show CDR1 as SEHNR and CDR2 as FQNEAQ (reference sequence). Trimming shortened V by 2 bases and J by 4 bases, and 14 bases separated the two germline ends. Here the CDR3 DNA reads TGTGCCAGCAGCTTACCCCAGGGGTATGCCTATGGCTACACCTTC. Amino acid sequence: CASSLPQGYAYGYTF.

The rearrangement uses TRBV5-1 and TRBJ1-4, with TRBD1 matching over 7 bases. The CDR3 covers 14 residues. The trim removed 5 bases at V and 3 bases at J, leaving 4 bases unmatched. Germline V CDR1 and CDR2: SGHRS, YFSETQ. The CDR3 region has the DNA TGCGCCAGCAGGATGGACAGGTCTAATGAAAAACTGTTTTTT. Translated, it gives CASRMDRSNEKLFF.

This clone was recorded once. The chain is built from TRBV6-8 and TRBJ1-2; 9 bases are a match to TRBD1. The germline V gene has CDR1 MNHGY and CDR2 SAAAGT. Losses at the gene ends were 2 bases for V and 11 bases for J; bases not matched to a gene: 27. This CDR3 contains 20 residues. This CDR3 is CASSYARLGEGPGQGERYTF. Written as DNA, the CDR3 is TGTGCCAGCAGTTACGCCCGTTTGGGGGAAGGACCGGGACAGGGAGAACGGTACACCTTC.

The rearrangement uses TRBV30 and TRBJ1-5, with D hard to call. V lost 2 bases and J 2 bases, leaving 16 bases between the germline ends. Germline loops: CDR1 GTSNPN, CDR2 SVGIG (reference sequence). The CDR3 loop spans 16 amino acids. The CDR3 region is CAWSYWEGRGNQPQHF. The DNA of the CDR3 is TGTGCCTGGAGTTATTGGGAGGGTAGGGGCAATCAGCCCCAGCATTTT.

The chain employs TRBV5-1 and TRBJ2-7, with unresolved D. The CDR3 runs 14 residues. Trimming removed 1 base from V and 9 bases from J, with 17 bases in between. In germline, CDR1 is SGHRS, CDR2 YFSETQ. DNA of the CDR3: TGCGCCAGCAGCTTGTCAGCCGGGTCTGACGGGCAGTACTTC. This codes for CASSLSAGSDGQYF. Full variable domain (remainder filled in from reference TRBV5-1 and TRBJ2-7): KAGVTQTPRYLIKTRGQQVTLSCSPISGHRSVSWYQQTPGQGLQFLFEYFSETQRNKGNFPGRFSGRQFSNSRSEMNVSTLELGDSALYLCASSLSAGSDGQYFGPGTRLTVT.

The chain has TRBV5-6 and TRBJ2-1, with 10 bases aligning to TRBD1. Losses at the gene ends were 0 bases for V and 1 base for J; bases not matched to a gene: 4. Germline V gives CDR1 SGHDT, CDR2 YYEEEE. The CDR3 totals 17 residues. DNA of the CDR3: TGTGCCAGCAGCTTGGCTAGGGACAGGGGTTCCTACAATGAGCAGTTCTTC. Protein: CASSLARDRGSYNEQFF.

The rearrangement joins TRBV5-1 to TRBJ1-4; 8 bases match TRBD1. Losses at the gene ends were 4 bases for V and 7 bases for J; bases not matched to a gene: 15. The CDR3 sequence is 17 residues long. Germline-derived CDR1 and CDR2 are SGHRS and YFSETQ. For the CDR3, the DNA is TGCGCCAGCAGCCCACCGACAGGGGCCTCCTCTGGTGAAAAACTGTTTTTT. This codes for CASSPPTGASSGEKLFF.

This chain joins TRBV6-5 and TRBJ2-3; TRBD1 might be the D (5 bases). With 2 bases removed from V and 8 bases from J, the gap between germline ends came to 11 bases. Germline values: CDR1 MNHEY, CDR2 SVGAGI. CDR3 length: 13 residues. The CDR3 loop reads CASSYTSRGTQYF. The CDR3 nucleotides read TGTGCCAGCAGTTACACTTCAAGGGGTACGCAGTATTTT.

This clone has only one observation. The chain links TRBV7-8 to TRBJ2-3; 8 nucleotides agree with TRBD2. The germline V gene encodes CDR1 SGHVS and CDR2 FQNEAQ. CDR3 length: 15 amino acids. J was trimmed by 1 base and V by 2 bases; bases with no gene match: 2. The DNA of the CDR3 is TGTGCCAGCAGCTTATATAGCGGGGGCACAGATACGCAGTATTTT. Translation: CASSLYSGGTDTQYF.

V gene TRBV18 combines with J gene TRBJ1-5; D is perhaps TRBD1 (6 bases). This CDR3 has 13 amino acids. Germline V gene sequence: CDR1 KGHSH, CDR2 LQKENI. V shed 6 bases and J shed 4 bases, with 10 bases lying between them. The CDR3 protein is CASSPDRNQPQHF. DNA for the CDR3: TGTGCCAGCTCGCCCGACAGGAATCAGCCCCAGCATTTT.